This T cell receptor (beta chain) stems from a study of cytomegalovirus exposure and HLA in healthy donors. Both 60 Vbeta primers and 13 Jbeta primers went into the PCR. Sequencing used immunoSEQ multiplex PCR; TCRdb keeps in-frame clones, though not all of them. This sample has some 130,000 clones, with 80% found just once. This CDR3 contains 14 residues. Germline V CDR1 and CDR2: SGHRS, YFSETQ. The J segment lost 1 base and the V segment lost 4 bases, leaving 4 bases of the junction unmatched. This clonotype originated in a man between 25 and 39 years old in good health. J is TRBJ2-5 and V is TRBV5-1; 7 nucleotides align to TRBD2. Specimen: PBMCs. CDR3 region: CASSLGGGQETQYF. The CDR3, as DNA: TGCGCCAGCAGCCTCGGCGGGGGCCAAGAGACCCAGTACTTC.